Sequencing of this T cell receptor (beta chain) was carried out in a study of spatial heterogeneity in lung cancer. Study-level findings and limits: At tumor resection, ubiquitous expanded TCRs were detected in blood more often than later.

Time point denoted: blood at routine non-recurrence follow-up after resection. This clonotype appeared a few times. What it binds is not known. All TCR cDNA molecules were individually tagged with a unique molecular identifier. TCRdb used MiXCR to reprocess the 5' RACE reads, holding one entry per CDR3 protein. Of 100,000 to 120,000 distinct CDR3 sequences listed, 11% are singletons. In germline, CDR1 is SGHNT, CDR2 YYREEE (reference sequence). The CDR3 contains 14 residues. Trimming pared 0 bases from V and 5 bases from J, leaving 9 bases between. The source of this sequence is a female donor with early-stage non-small cell lung cancer. The sequenced sample was PBMCs, obtained at follow-up. The chain has TRBV5-4 and TRBJ1-5; D possibly corresponds to TRBD1 (5 bases). CDR3 nucleotides: TGTGCCAGCAGCTTGGGGGGGACCGATCAGCCCCAGCATTTT. Its protein is CASSLGGTDQPQHF.